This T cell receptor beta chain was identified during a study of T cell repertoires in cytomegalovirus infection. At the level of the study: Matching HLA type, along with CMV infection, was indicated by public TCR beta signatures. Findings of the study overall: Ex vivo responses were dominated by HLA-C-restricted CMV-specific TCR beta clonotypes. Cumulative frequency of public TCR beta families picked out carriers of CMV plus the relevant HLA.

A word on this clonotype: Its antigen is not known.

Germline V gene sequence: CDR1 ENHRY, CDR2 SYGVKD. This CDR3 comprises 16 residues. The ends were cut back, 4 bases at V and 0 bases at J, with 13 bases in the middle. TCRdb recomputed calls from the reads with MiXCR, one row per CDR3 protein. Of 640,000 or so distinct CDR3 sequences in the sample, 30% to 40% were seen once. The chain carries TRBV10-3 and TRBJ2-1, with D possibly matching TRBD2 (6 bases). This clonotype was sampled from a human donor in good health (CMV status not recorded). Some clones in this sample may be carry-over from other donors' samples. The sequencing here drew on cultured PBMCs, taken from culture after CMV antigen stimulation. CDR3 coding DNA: TGTGCCATCAGTGGAGCGGGTGGGTACTCCTACAATGAGCAGTTCTTC. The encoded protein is CAISGAGGYSYNEQFF.